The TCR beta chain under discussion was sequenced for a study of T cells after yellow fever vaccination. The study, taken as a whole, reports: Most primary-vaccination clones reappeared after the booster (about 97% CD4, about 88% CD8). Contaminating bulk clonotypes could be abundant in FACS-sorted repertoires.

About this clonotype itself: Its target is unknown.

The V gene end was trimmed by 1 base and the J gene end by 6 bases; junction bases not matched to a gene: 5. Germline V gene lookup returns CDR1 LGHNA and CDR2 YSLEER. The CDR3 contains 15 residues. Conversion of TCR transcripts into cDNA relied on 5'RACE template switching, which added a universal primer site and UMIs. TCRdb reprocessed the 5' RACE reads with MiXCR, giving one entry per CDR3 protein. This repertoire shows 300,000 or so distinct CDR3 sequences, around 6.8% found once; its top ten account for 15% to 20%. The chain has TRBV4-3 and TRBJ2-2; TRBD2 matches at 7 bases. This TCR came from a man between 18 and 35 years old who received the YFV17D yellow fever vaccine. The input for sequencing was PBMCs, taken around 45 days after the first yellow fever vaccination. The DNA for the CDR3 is TGCGCCAGCAGCCAAGGCCTAGCGGCGGCCGGGGAGCTGTTTTTT. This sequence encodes CASSQGLAAAGELFF.